This T cell receptor beta chain was obtained from a study of cytomegalovirus exposure and HLA in healthy donors. Study in general: From HLA-typed donors, an early data release held 70 million to 100 million unique TCRs.

Per the germline V gene, CDR1 is MDHEN and CDR2 is SYDVKM. The V end was cut by 6 bases, the J end by 3 bases, with 11 bases between. This CDR3 region has 14 residues. Amplification used 60 Vbeta primers and 13 Jbeta primers. Sequencing was performed with immunoSEQ multiplex PCR; in TCRdb, only in-frame clones are kept and a portion is missing. Of 150,000 or so clones in the sample, around 74% were seen once. This chain links TRBV28 with TRBJ1-4, with D tentatively TRBD1 (6 bases). Material: PBMCs. This clonotype was sampled from a female donor in good health and CMV-seronegative. The CDR3 region has the DNA TGTGCCAGCAGAGTGGGGGCATCTAATGAAAAACTGTTTTTT. Its protein is CASRVGASNEKLFF.